This TCR beta chain was documented in a study of T cells in Graves' hyperthyroidism and ophthalmopathy. The investigators amplified TCR beta CDR3 regions from RNA transcripts. The TCR CDR3 first-round RT-PCR relied on the HTBI primer set. TCRdb processed the multiplex PCR reads anew with MiXCR; each CDR3 protein has one entry. Counted here are some 350,000 distinct CDR3 sequences, 15% occurring once; the ten biggest clones make up approximately 20%. Study-wide points: The model anticipated ophthalmopathy a median around six months pre-onset.

Looked up from germline, CDR1 is SGHRS and CDR2 is YFSETQ. The CDR3 covers 14 residues. Trimming pared 5 bases from V and 4 bases from J, leaving 15 bases between. This clonotype was detected only a few times. Its antigen is currently unknown. For ophthalmopathy patients, the Clinical Activity Score was at least 3 and the NOSPECS grade at least 4; duration was under 3 months. Exclusion criteria comprised uncontrolled infection, other autoimmune disease, pregnancy or lactation. Orbital computed tomography and thyroid ultrasound, together with serum TRAb and thyroxine and clinical symptoms, were used for diagnoses.

V gene TRBV5-1 combines with J gene TRBJ1-1, with a tentative D call TRBD1 (5 bases). This TCR came from a woman aged 60-75 years with Graves' ophthalmopathy. The sequenced material came from blood. This CDR3 reads CASRPRAGGTEAFF. DNA of the CDR3: TGCGCCAGCAGACCGAGGGCGGGGGGCACTGAAGCTTTCTTT.